Below are 11 T cell receptor beta chains sequenced from a single sample in a study of T-cell memory formation after mild COVID-19 listed by TCRdb under 2021. The receptor library was made with 5' RACE. Sequencing was carried out with an Illumina NovaSeq 6000. TCRdb applied fastp at Q25 and MiXCR to the public reads, then kept only in-frame beta chains. Every entry covers one CDR3 protein and lists the most common genes and DNA from its rows. The sample table lists about 390,000 distinct CDR3 sequences, roughly 15% of them with a count of one. 20% to 25% of the sample lies in the top ten. Sequenced input: PBMCs or a T cell subset sorted from them (not recorded which). These receptors came from a young man who had mild COVID-19 (a few samples of this study predate the infection). The sample titles of this study are shuffled in the database, so cell type and time point are left out; the donor was told from shared clones.

This clonotype was found many times. This chain uses TRBV7-2 with TRBJ1-4, with TRBD1 identical over 7 bases. After removal of 6 bases from V and 6 bases from J, the junction contained 7 bases not matched to a gene. The germline CDR1 and CDR2 sequences are SGHTA and FQGNSA. The CDR3 has 14 amino acids. CDR3 loop: CASRQTGMDEKLFF. The CDR3 DNA reads TGTGCCAGCAGGCAGACAGGGATGGATGAAAAACTGTTTTTT. Full variable domain (rest looked up from reference TRBV7-2 and TRBJ1-4): GAGVSQSPSNKVTEKGKDVELRCDPISGHTALYWYRQSLGQGLEFLIYFQGNSAPDKSGLPSDRFSAERTGGSVSTLTIQRTQQEDSAVYLCASRQTGMDEKLFFGSGTQLSVL.

The gene calls are TRBV28 and TRBJ1-2; 9 nucleotides agree with TRBD1. The CDR3 contains 17 residues. CDR1 is MDHEN and CDR2 is SYDVKM in the germline V gene. V lost 6 bases, J lost 7 bases, and 18 bases stayed unmatched. Here the CDR3 reads CASSPTGTGRGVGGYTF. Here the CDR3 DNA reads TGTGCCAGCAGCCCCACCGGGACAGGGAGGGGAGTGGGTGGCTACACCTTC.

The sample holds a few counts of this clonotype. This chain joins TRBV28 and TRBJ1-6; D is ambiguous. V was pared by 5 bases and J by 14 bases, with 19 bases between. The CDR3 is made up of 14 amino acids. Looked up from germline, CDR1 is MDHEN and CDR2 is SYDVKM. The CDR3 DNA is TGTGCCAGCAGTCCTAGTGGGCCAGTGGGAACCCTCCACTTT. As protein: CASSPSGPVGTLHF.

This clonotype was seen a few times. The gene calls are TRBV11-2 and TRBJ2-7; D remains unclear. In germline, CDR1 is SGHAT, CDR2 FQNNGV. This CDR3 has 11 amino acids. V lost 4 bases to trimming and J lost 6 bases, with 7 bases between them. The CDR3 bases are TGTGCCAGCAGCTCCCAAGTCGAGCAGTACTTC. The encoded protein is CASSSQVEQYF. The full variable domain, rest sourced from reference TRBV11-2 and TRBJ2-7, is EAGVAQSPRYKIIEKRQSVAFWCNPISGHATLYWYQQILGQGPKLLIQFQNNGVVDDSQLPKDRFSAERLKGVDSTLKIQPAKLEDSAVYLCASSSQVEQYFGPGTRLTVT.

V gene TRBV11-3 combines with J gene TRBJ1-1; unclear D gene. CDR1 and CDR2 from the germline V gene are SGHNT and YENEEA. Trimming removed 7 bases at V and 0 bases at J, with 9 bases between. The CDR3 has 13 amino acids. The CDR3 loop reads CASKRKMNTEAFF. The CDR3 bases are TGTGCCAGCAAACGGAAAATGAACACTGAAGCTTTCTTT.

This clonotype appeared a few times. J is TRBJ2-1 and V is TRBV6-5; TRBD2 might be the D (6 bases). The CDR3 length is 16 residues. Trimming removed 1 base from V and 6 bases from J, with 16 bases in between. The germline V gene has CDR1 MNHEY and CDR2 SVGAGI. DNA for the CDR3: TGTGCCAGCAGTTACTGGCCAGGGAGGAGAGCCAATGAGCAGTTCTTC. Translating gives CASSYWPGRRANEQFF.

The chain carries TRBV30 and TRBJ2-1; 8 bases align to TRBD2. The V gene's germline CDR1 is GTSNPN and CDR2 SVGIG (reference sequence). V lost 2 bases to trimming and J lost 10 bases; unmatched junction nucleotides: 7. The CDR3 sequence is 13 residues long. The CDR3 DNA is TGTGCCTGGAGTAAGACATTAGCGGGGGAGCAGTTCTTC. This translates into CAWSKTLAGEQFF.

This clonotype turned up a few times. The J gene is TRBJ2-3, the V gene TRBV18; the match to TRBD1 covers 8 bases. There are 12 residues in the CDR3. Germline V gene lookup returns CDR1 KGHSH and CDR2 LQKENI. J was trimmed by 2 bases and V by 8 bases; bases with no gene match: 0. The CDR3 nucleotides read TGTGCCAGCCAGGGGGCCACAGATACGCAGTATTTT. This encodes CASQGATDTQYF.

This clonotype turned up a few times. The chain links TRBV9 to TRBJ2-3; 9 bases are shared with TRBD2. The CDR3 has 16 residues. V trimming: 4 bases; J trimming: 6 bases; junction bases outside the gene matches: 12. The V gene's germline CDR1 is SGDLS and CDR2 YYNGEE. For the CDR3, the DNA is TGTGCCAGCAGCCTTGGACTAGCGCGGGCCGGTGATACGCAGTATTTT. It is translated as CASSLGLARAGDTQYF.

J is TRBJ1-5 and V is TRBV6-2 or TRBV6-3, with TRBD1 as a possible D gene (6 bases). The germline CDR1 and CDR2 sequences are MNHEY and SVGEGT. The CDR3 sequence is 13 residues long. Trimming took off 6 bases at V and 5 bases at J, with 11 bases between the two ends. The CDR3 sequence is CASRSGEYQPQHF. The CDR3 DNA reads as TGTGCCAGCAGGTCAGGGGAGTATCAGCCCCAGCATTTT.

The chain uses TRBV7-2 and TRBJ1-2; maybe TRBD1 (5 bases). V was clipped by 5 bases and J by 8 bases, with 12 bases between them. The CDR3 spans 12 residues. The germline CDR1 and CDR2 sequences are SGHTA and FQGNSA. In DNA form, the CDR3 reads TGTGCCAGCAGCCCGGAGGGGAGCGGCTACACCTTC. It yields the protein CASSPEGSGYTF.